The 25 T cell receptor beta chains given below trace back to one sample, sequenced in a study of T cell repertoires in cytomegalovirus infection. In TCRdb, the reads were re-called with MiXCR into one record per CDR3 protein. The sample lists around 750,000 distinct CDR3 sequences, approximately 32% seen once, with around 12% in the top ten. Antigen specificity for these receptors is unknown. Sequenced here: cultured CD8+ T cells from PBMCs, sampled from culture after CMV antigen stimulation. The receptors here all came from a human donor in good health (CMV status not recorded). Some clones in this sample may be carry-over from other donors' samples.

The table lists this clonotype with many counts. The chain uses TRBV7-8 and TRBJ1-1; TRBD1 matches 7 bases. The CDR3 runs 15 residues. Germline V gives CDR1 SGHVS, CDR2 FQNEAQ. J lost 4 bases, V lost 0 bases, and 5 bases had no gene match. The CDR3 DNA sequence: TGTGCCAGCAGCTTAGCTGACAGGGTTACCACTGAAGCTTTCTTT. Amino acids: CASSLADRVTTEAFF.

This clonotype was seen a handful of times. The chain has TRBV6-2 or TRBV6-3 and TRBJ1-5, with TRBD1 matching 11 bases. The CDR3 totals 17 residues. Germline V gene sequence: CDR1 MNHEY, CDR2 SVGEGT. J gave up 7 bases and V 0 bases, and 8 bases lay outside the gene matches. The CDR3 nucleotides read TGTGCCAGCAGTTACTCGCCTGGACAGGGGGCACGACAGCCCCAGCATTTT. Its protein is CASSYSPGQGARQPQHF.

The genes are TRBV10-3 and TRBJ2-1, with 12 bases lining up with TRBD2. V shed 6 bases, J shed 4 bases, and the junction held 4 bases outside the gene matches. CDR3 length: 15 residues. The germline gives CDR1 ENHRY, CDR2 SYGVKD. The chain's CDR3 is CAIRTSGGRYNEQFF. Written as DNA, the CDR3 is TGTGCCATCAGGACTAGCGGGGGCCGATACAATGAGCAGTTCTTC.

Only a few counts were recorded for this clonotype. This chain uses TRBV5-1 with TRBJ1-1; no clear D. The CDR3 has 11 residues. Germline V gives CDR1 SGHRS, CDR2 YFSETQ. The V end was cut by 4 bases, the J end by 8 bases, with 9 bases between. The CDR3 nucleotides read TGCGCCAGCAGCGGCGGTTGGGAAGCTTTCTTT. Amino acid sequence: CASSGGWEAFF.

The chain couples TRBV10-3 to TRBJ2-2; D remains unclear. V lost 4 bases to trimming and J lost 5 bases, with 2 bases between them. The length of the CDR3 is 11 residues. CDR1 and CDR2 (germline): ENHRY, SYGVKD. The CDR3 nucleotides read TGTGCCATCAGTGGAACCGGGGAGCTGTTTTTT. Amino acid sequence: CAISGTGELFF.

This clonotype was detected only a few times. V and J are TRBV19 and TRBJ2-5; TRBD2 matches at 7 bases. CDR1 and CDR2 (germline): LNHDA, SQIVND (reference sequence). The V and J ends lost 5 bases and 2 bases, in that order; junction bases with no gene match: 5. The CDR3 loop spans 14 amino acids. The CDR3 region has the DNA TGTGCCAGTAGTCCAGCGGGGTTACAAGAGACCCAGTACTTC. Encoded protein: CASSPAGLQETQYF.

The V and J genes are TRBV29-1 and TRBJ2-2; unclear D gene. Germline assignment: CDR1 SQVTM and CDR2 ANQGSEA. The V end lost 6 bases, the J end lost 0 bases, and 8 bases lay between the germline ends. The CDR3 loop spans 13 amino acids. The CDR3 spells CSVLSTNTGELFF. CDR3 in DNA: TGCAGCGTCCTATCTACGAACACCGGGGAGCTGTTTTTT.

A remark on this clonotype: A junction end diverges from the germline sequence, so it may reflect a read error. The chain uses TRBV20-1 and TRBJ2-7; perhaps D is TRBD1 or TRBD2 (5 bases each). CDR3 length: 13 residues. Germline assignment: CDR1 DFQATT and CDR2 SNEGSKA (reference sequence). Here the CDR3 reads CGARGAVYYEQYF. The CDR3 region has the DNA TGCGGTGCTAGAGGGGCAGTCTACTACGAGCAGTACTTC.

Details on this clonotype: The junction shows a germline mismatch at one end, possibly a read error. This chain uses TRBV12-3 or TRBV12-4 with TRBJ1-1, with D unclear. This CDR3 is 19 amino acids long. The CDR3 loop is CARSLARSWLDGKGTEAFF. The CDR3 nucleotides read TGTGCCAGGAGTTTAGCGCGCAGTTGGCTAGATGGTAAGGGCACTGAAGCTTTCTTT.

Concerning this clonotype itself: This clone may be a read error of a much larger clone one base away. V usage is TRBV7-2 and J usage is TRBJ1-1; D is perhaps TRBD1 (5 bases). Germline V gene sequence: CDR1 SGHTA, CDR2 FQGNSA. The CDR3 spans 15 residues. The V end was cut by 2 bases, the J end by 0 bases, with 10 bases between. The CDR3 DNA reads TGTGCCAGCAGCTTATGGGGGACGATGAACACTGAAGCTTTCTTT. Protein sequence: CASSLWGTMNTEAFF.

There are a few counts of this clonotype. V is TRBV6-2 or TRBV6-3 and J is TRBJ2-5, with 11 positions matching TRBD2. Germline V gene lookup returns CDR1 MNHEY and CDR2 SVGEGT. The trim removed 3 bases at V and 4 bases at J, leaving 13 bases unmatched. The CDR3 loop spans 18 amino acids. The CDR3 spells CASSYGTSGPGNLETQYF. The CDR3 DNA is TGTGCCAGCAGTTATGGGACTAGCGGTCCCGGGAACTTAGAGACCCAGTACTTC.

The chain recombines TRBV7-6 with TRBJ2-7; 8 bases are shared with TRBD1. The trim removed 5 bases at V and 4 bases at J, leaving 10 bases unmatched. Germline-derived CDR1 and CDR2 are SGHVS and FNYEAQ. CDR3 length equals 15 residues. The CDR3 region is CASSPGAHRGYEQYF. The CDR3, as DNA: TGTGCCAGCAGCCCCGGCGCACACAGGGGGTACGAGCAGTACTTC.

This clonotype was counted between two and nine times. This chain links TRBV7-2 with TRBJ1-3; D not certain. Trimming left V 1 base short and J 3 bases short, with 10 bases between. This CDR3 contains 15 residues. The germline V gene has CDR1 SGHTA and CDR2 FQGNSA. CDR3 nucleotides: TGTGCCAGCAGCTTAGAGGCACAAAGTGGAAACACCATATATTTT. Protein sequence: CASSLEAQSGNTIYF.

The CDR3, as DNA: TGTGCCAGCAGCTCCCTTCGGGGTAACTATGGCTACACCTTC. This translates into CASSSLRGNYGYTF. This chain links TRBV7-6 with TRBJ1-2, with D hard to call. Germline lookup yields CDR1 SGHVS and CDR2 FNYEAQ. V was trimmed by 4 bases and J by 1 base, leaving 10 bases between them. The CDR3 runs to 14 residues.

The chain carries TRBV6-6 and TRBJ2-5; 8 positions agree with TRBD2. Germline CDR1 is MNHNY and CDR2 is SVGAGI (reference sequence). J lost 3 bases, V lost 2 bases, and 5 bases had no gene match. This CDR3 contains 15 residues. The CDR3: CASSYVSGEEETQYF. DNA for the CDR3: TGTGCCAGCAGTTACGTTAGCGGGGAGGAAGAGACCCAGTACTTC.

The chain carries TRBV6-2 or TRBV6-3 and TRBJ1-3; unclear D gene. Trimming stripped 5 bases from V and 2 bases from J, with 10 bases between. Germline CDR1 MNHEY, CDR2 SVGEGT. This CDR3 is built from 14 residues. CDR3 coding DNA: TGTGCCAGCAGTCGTCGGACCGCTGGAAACACCATATATTTT. It specifies CASSRRTAGNTIYF.

Many counts were recorded for this clonotype. The chain is built from TRBV7-8 and TRBJ2-1; 9 bases agree with TRBD2. Germline loops: CDR1 SGHVS, CDR2 FQNEAQ. The V segment lost 1 base and the J segment 4 bases; nucleotides outside the gene matches: 2. The CDR3 contains 15 residues. The CDR3 sequence is CASSLGGGVYNEQFF. The CDR3 DNA sequence: TGTGCCAGCAGCTTAGGCGGGGGGGTATACAATGAGCAGTTCTTC.

At least ten counts were recorded for this clonotype. This chain connects TRBV7-6 to TRBJ1-1, with a weak D call TRBD1 (6 bases). Trimming removed 5 bases from V and 1 base from J, with 14 bases in between. This CDR3 comprises 15 residues. The germline V gene has CDR1 SGHVS and CDR2 FNYEAQ. The CDR3 is CASSPTPTGNTEAFF. DNA of the CDR3: TGTGCCAGCAGCCCCACACCGACAGGGAACACTGAAGCTTTCTTT. Variable domain in full (rest from reference TRBV7-6 and TRBJ1-1): GAGVSQSPRYKVTKRGQDVALRCDPISGHVSLYWYRQALGQGPEFLTYFNYEAQQDKSGLPNDRFSAERPEGSISTLTIQRTEQRDSAMYRCASSPTPTGNTEAFFGQGTRLTVV.

In its sample, this clonotype was seen a few times. The chain is built from TRBV19 and TRBJ2-3; D may be TRBD2 (5 bases). CDR1 and CDR2 from the germline V gene are LNHDA and SQIVND (reference sequence). This CDR3 comprises 15 residues. Trimming stripped 2 bases from V and 4 bases from J, with 13 bases between. The CDR3 DNA reads TGTGCCAGTAGTATACCCCGGATGGAGGCAGATACGCAGTATTTT. Amino acids: CASSIPRMEADTQYF.

The table lists this clonotype with many counts. The chain couples TRBV7-6 to TRBJ2-7; tentatively, D is TRBD2 (6 bases). The CDR3 covers 13 residues. The V end was cut by 4 bases, the J end by 6 bases, with 13 bases between. Germline CDR1 and CDR2: SGHVS and FNYEAQ. The CDR3, as DNA: TGTGCCAGCAGCTCATCCCCCGGGGGCGAGCAGTACTTC. It codes for CASSSSPGGEQYF.

This clonotype occurred a few times. A read error is possible here, since a much larger clone lies one base away. This chain uses TRBV6-2 or TRBV6-3 with TRBJ1-1, with 7 positions matching TRBD1. The CDR3 sequence is 12 residues long. Germline CDR1 MNHEY, CDR2 SVGEGT. CDR3 DNA: TGTGCCAGCAATTACAGGGGCACTGAAGCTTTCTTT. Amino acid sequence: CASNYRGTEAFF.

This clonotype came up a few times. This chain joins TRBV27 and TRBJ1-5; the match to TRBD1 covers 9 bases. In germline, CDR1 is MNHEY, CDR2 SMNVEV (reference sequence). The ends lost 5 bases at V and 10 bases at J; junction bases unmatched: 12. The CDR3 spans 15 residues. CDR3 bases: TGTGCCAGCAGTGTCCGGACAGGGGACTCCGGCCCCCAGCATTTT. This gives the protein CASSVRTGDSGPQHF.

This clonotype is a singleton in its sample. Relative to the germline gene, one junction end is altered; a read error may explain this. This chain connects TRBV11-3 to TRBJ2-7, with a tentative D call TRBD2 (6 bases). This CDR3 comprises 12 residues. Per germline, CDR1 SGHNT and CDR2 YENEEA. CDR3 sequence (DNA): TGTGCCAGCAGCCCCACTGGGGGGTTCTTACACTTC. Its protein is CASSPTGGFLHF.

The chain employs TRBV10-3 and TRBJ1-6; no clear D. Trimming took 6 bases from V and 6 from J, leaving 15 bases between them. Per germline, CDR1 ENHRY and CDR2 SYGVKD. The CDR3 is 15 amino acids. The CDR3: CAIREKGGINSPLHF. CDR3 DNA: TGTGCCATCAGGGAGAAAGGTGGGATTAATTCACCCCTCCACTTT.

This clonotype was detected only a few times. The chain recombines TRBV10-1 with TRBJ2-4; no clear D gene. The CDR3 spans 13 residues. Per germline, CDR1 WNHNN and CDR2 SYGVQD (reference sequence). V was clipped by 10 bases and J by 3 bases, with 13 bases between them. The CDR3 DNA reads TGCGCCACCGACTTTGGAATCAAAAACATTCAGTACTTC. It is translated as CATDFGIKNIQYF.